The rows below give T cell receptor beta chains drawn from one sample of a study of blood T cells in healthy people across ages. Each CDR3 protein gets one entry after TCRdb re-called the 5' RACE reads with MiXCR. The sample includes over 1,500,000 distinct CDR3 sequences, more than 35% of them seen just once. Sequences were obtained from blood. The receptors here all came from a human donor in good health. Each CDR3 is given with its conserved first and last residue. The order of the fields is CDR3 DNA, CDR3 protein, clone size, J gene, V gene, D gene. The D gene is left open where the match is weak. Clone size appears in some rows only: once, few, many, or a class for an expanded clone.

cdr3_nt: TGTGCCAGCGAACGAATCCATTCAACTAATGAAAAACTGTTTTTT
cdr3_aa: CASERIHSTNEKLFF
clone_size: -
j_call: TRBJ1-4
v_call: TRBV2
d_call: -

cdr3_nt: TGCGCCAGCAGCTTGGCGCAGATCTCCTACAATGAGCAGTTCTTC
cdr3_aa: CASSLAQISYNEQFF
clone_size: -
j_call: TRBJ2-1
v_call: TRBV5-1
d_call: -

cdr3_nt: TGCAGTGCAATGGACAGTCCAAACTATGGCTACACCTTC
cdr3_aa: CSAMDSPNYGYTF
clone_size: few
j_call: TRBJ1-2
v_call: TRBV20-1
d_call: -

cdr3_nt: TGTGCCAGCAGCTTAGGAGGATCGGTTGAGATCGGAAACACCATATATTTT
cdr3_aa: CASSLGGSVEIGNTIYF
clone_size: few
j_call: TRBJ1-3
v_call: TRBV7-3
d_call: -

cdr3_nt: TGTGCCAGCCGTAAGGCAGGTTCCTACGAGCAGTACTTC
cdr3_aa: CASRKAGSYEQYF
clone_size: few
j_call: TRBJ2-7
v_call: TRBV25-1
d_call: -

cdr3_nt: TGTGCCAGCAGTTACTCTTCTAGGGGGGACGCTGAAGCTTTCTTT
cdr3_aa: CASSYSSRGDAEAFF
clone_size: -
j_call: TRBJ1-1
v_call: TRBV6-2/TRBV6-3
d_call: -

cdr3_nt: TGTGCCAGCTTCGGGACAGGCGGTGGCTACACCTTT
cdr3_aa: CASFGTGGGYTF
clone_size: -
j_call: TRBJ1-2
v_call: TRBV7-3
d_call: TRBD1

cdr3_nt: TGCACCAGCAGCTTGAGCGTTGGCGGAAACACAGATACGCAGTATTTT
cdr3_aa: CTSSLSVGGNTDTQYF
clone_size: -
j_call: TRBJ2-3
v_call: TRBV5-1
d_call: -

cdr3_nt: TGTGCCAGCAGTTTAACGATGACAGGACCCCGCTACGAGCAGTACTTC
cdr3_aa: CASSLTMTGPRYEQYF
clone_size: -
j_call: TRBJ2-7
v_call: TRBV12-3/TRBV12-4
d_call: -

cdr3_nt: TGTGCCAGCAGCTTGAATAGCGGGGGGGCCTCCTACAATGAGCAGTTCTTC
cdr3_aa: CASSLNSGGASYNEQFF
clone_size: few
j_call: TRBJ2-1
v_call: TRBV7-2
d_call: TRBD2

cdr3_nt: TGTGCCACCAGTGGCACCGCCGGGACGGCAGATACGCAGTATTTT
cdr3_aa: CATSGTAGTADTQYF
clone_size: -
j_call: TRBJ2-3
v_call: TRBV24-1
d_call: -

cdr3_nt: TGCAGTGCCAATAGCCAAGGGCGCAATGAGCAGTTCTTC
cdr3_aa: CSANSQGRNEQFF
clone_size: few
j_call: TRBJ2-1
v_call: TRBV20-1
d_call: -

cdr3_nt: TGTGCCAGCAGGACAGGGGACAGACTCACAGATACGCAGTATTTT
cdr3_aa: CASRTGDRLTDTQYF
clone_size: -
j_call: TRBJ2-3
v_call: TRBV28
d_call: TRBD1

cdr3_nt: TGTGCCAGCAGCTTAGCGCTTCCTAATGAGCAGTTCTTC
cdr3_aa: CASSLALPNEQFF
clone_size: many
j_call: TRBJ2-1
v_call: TRBV7-2
d_call: -

cdr3_nt: TGTGCCAGCGTAGGGAGGGGACCCTACGAGCAGTACTTC
cdr3_aa: CASVGRGPYEQYF
clone_size: few
j_call: TRBJ2-7
v_call: TRBV28
d_call: TRBD2

cdr3_nt: TGCAGCGTTGAAGTGATCGCAGTTCTGGATACGCAGTATTTT
cdr3_aa: CSVEVIAVLDTQYF
clone_size: few
j_call: TRBJ2-3
v_call: TRBV29-1
d_call: -

cdr3_nt: TGCGCCAGCAGCCCGGGACTAGCGGGTAAAGCCTATTTGGGAGATACGCAGTATTTT
cdr3_aa: CASSPGLAGKAYLGDTQYF
clone_size: -
j_call: TRBJ2-3
v_call: TRBV5-1
d_call: TRBD2

cdr3_nt: TGCAGTGCTAGTGCTGGAGGGGGCCAGTCTGGTACGCAGTATTTT
cdr3_aa: CSASAGGGQSGTQYF
clone_size: few
j_call: TRBJ2-3
v_call: TRBV20-1
d_call: -

cdr3_nt: TGCGCCAACAGCCAAATGCTTGGAAAACGGTTTTTT
cdr3_aa: CANSQMLGKRFF
clone_size: -
j_call: TRBJ1-4
v_call: TRBV4-1
d_call: -

cdr3_nt: TGTGTCAGCAGCCCGGGCAGCGGAATCACAGATACGCAGTATTTT
cdr3_aa: CVSSPGSGITDTQYF
clone_size: -
j_call: TRBJ2-3
v_call: TRBV6-2/TRBV6-3
d_call: -

cdr3_nt: TGTGCCATCGGGGTCGGGGACAATCAGCCCCAGCATTTT
cdr3_aa: CAIGVGDNQPQHF
clone_size: few
j_call: TRBJ1-5
v_call: TRBV10-3
d_call: -

cdr3_nt: TGTGCCAGCAGTAGAGGACATAATCAACTTAGCTCCTACGAGCAGTACTTC
cdr3_aa: CASSRGHNQLSSYEQYF
clone_size: -
j_call: TRBJ2-7
v_call: TRBV12-3/TRBV12-4
d_call: -

cdr3_nt: TGTGCCAGTTGCCCCTCACAGCGGACTAACTATGGCTACACCTTC
cdr3_aa: CASCPSQRTNYGYTF
clone_size: -
j_call: TRBJ1-2
v_call: TRBV19
d_call: -

cdr3_nt: TGTGCCATCAGTACTAGAGGGGAGCATGAGCAGTTCTTC
cdr3_aa: CAISTRGEHEQFF
clone_size: -
j_call: TRBJ2-1
v_call: TRBV10-3
d_call: -

cdr3_nt: TGTGCCCTCCCCGCGGCGGCCAACTCCTACGAGCAGTACTTC
cdr3_aa: CALPAAANSYEQYF
clone_size: -
j_call: TRBJ2-7
v_call: TRBV7-7
d_call: -

cdr3_nt: TGTGCCAGCAGTGGACCGGGAGGTCAAGAGACCCAGTACTTC
cdr3_aa: CASSGPGGQETQYF
clone_size: -
j_call: TRBJ2-5
v_call: TRBV2
d_call: TRBD2

cdr3_nt: TGCAGTGCTAGAGTGGGGGGCGCAATCGCTGGGGCCAACGTCCTGACTTTC
cdr3_aa: CSARVGGAIAGANVLTF
clone_size: -
j_call: TRBJ2-6
v_call: TRBV20-1
d_call: -

cdr3_nt: TGTGCCAGCAGTCCCCTTGACAGCCAGCCCCAGCATTTT
cdr3_aa: CASSPLDSQPQHF
clone_size: -
j_call: TRBJ1-5
v_call: TRBV6-6
d_call: -

cdr3_nt: TGCGCCAGCAGCCAAGATACGGGACAGGGTTTTTCCGAGCAGTACTTC
cdr3_aa: CASSQDTGQGFSEQYF
clone_size: -
j_call: TRBJ2-7
v_call: TRBV4-3
d_call: TRBD1

cdr3_nt: TGTGCCAGCAGCCAGTCAGGGAGGACTAATGAAAAACTGTTTTTT
cdr3_aa: CASSQSGRTNEKLFF
clone_size: -
j_call: TRBJ1-4
v_call: TRBV14
d_call: -

cdr3_nt: TGCGCCAGCAGCCAAGGGCAGGGGGGAGAGACAGATACGCAGTATTTT
cdr3_aa: CASSQGQGGETDTQYF
clone_size: once
j_call: TRBJ2-3
v_call: TRBV4-1
d_call: -

cdr3_nt: TGTGCCAGCAGCAAAGAGGGGGAGTGGAACGAGCAGTACTTC
cdr3_aa: CASSKEGEWNEQYF
clone_size: -
j_call: TRBJ2-7
v_call: TRBV11-2
d_call: -

cdr3_nt: TGTGCCAGCTGCTATGACGGGGGGAATCAGCCCCAGCATTTT
cdr3_aa: CASCYDGGNQPQHF
clone_size: -
j_call: TRBJ1-5
v_call: TRBV12-3/TRBV12-4
d_call: -

cdr3_nt: TGCAGCGTTGAATTTGAGACAGGACCGAACACTGAAGCTTTCTTT
cdr3_aa: CSVEFETGPNTEAFF
clone_size: -
j_call: TRBJ1-1
v_call: TRBV29-1
d_call: -

cdr3_nt: TGTGCCAGCAGTCCCAGGGGGGGGACTGATCAGCCCCAGCATTTT
cdr3_aa: CASSPRGGTDQPQHF
clone_size: -
j_call: TRBJ1-5
v_call: TRBV28
d_call: TRBD1

cdr3_nt: TGCAGCGTTGAGAACCCAGGGAGCGGGGGAAGCACAGATACGCAGTATTTT
cdr3_aa: CSVENPGSGGSTDTQYF
clone_size: few
j_call: TRBJ2-3
v_call: TRBV29-1
d_call: TRBD2

cdr3_nt: TGTGCCAGCAGTTTATCGGCGGGGAACTATGGCTACACCTTC
cdr3_aa: CASSLSAGNYGYTF
clone_size: -
j_call: TRBJ1-2
v_call: TRBV27
d_call: -

cdr3_nt: TGTGCCAGCAGTGAAGTCAGGGCGGCGTGGCATACGCAGTATTTT
cdr3_aa: CASSEVRAAWHTQYF
clone_size: -
j_call: TRBJ2-3
v_call: TRBV6-1
d_call: -

cdr3_nt: TGTGCCAGCAGCTTGCCCGTAGCGGGGGGCAGAGATGAGCAGTTCTTC
cdr3_aa: CASSLPVAGGRDEQFF
clone_size: once
j_call: TRBJ2-1
v_call: TRBV5-4
d_call: TRBD2

cdr3_nt: TGTGCCAGCGTAGGGGGGCACTATGGCTACACCTTC
cdr3_aa: CASVGGHYGYTF
clone_size: -
j_call: TRBJ1-2
v_call: TRBV2
d_call: -

cdr3_nt: TGCGCCAGCAGCCAAGAGATAGGGGAGACCCAGTACTTC
cdr3_aa: CASSQEIGETQYF
clone_size: few
j_call: TRBJ2-5
v_call: TRBV4-3
d_call: -

cdr3_nt: TGCGCCAGCAGCTTGGCTAGGGGCAGGAGCTCCTACAATGAGCAGTTCTTC
cdr3_aa: CASSLARGRSSYNEQFF
clone_size: -
j_call: TRBJ2-1
v_call: TRBV5-1
d_call: -

cdr3_nt: TGCGCCAGCAGCCCCGGTCGTTTCTCGGTTGAAAAACTGTTTTTT
cdr3_aa: CASSPGRFSVEKLFF
clone_size: -
j_call: TRBJ1-4
v_call: TRBV5-1
d_call: -

cdr3_nt: TGTGCCAGCGAGGTGACTAGGAGGAAGGGACAGGCTAATGAAAAACTGTTTTTT
cdr3_aa: CASEVTRRKGQANEKLFF
clone_size: -
j_call: TRBJ1-4
v_call: TRBV2
d_call: TRBD1